This passage covers 5 T cell receptor beta chains from one sample sequenced in a study of cytomegalovirus exposure and HLA in healthy donors. The PCR made use of 60 Vbeta and 13 Jbeta primers. Data came from immunoSEQ multiplex PCR; TCRdb stores just in-frame clones and leaves some out. The table has under 30,000 clones, roughly 79% seen once; the top ten hold around 4.5%. Sequenced sample: PBMCs. The receptors were sampled from a male donor in good health and CMV-seronegative.

The chain uses TRBV5-5 and TRBJ1-1; 7 positions match TRBD1. This CDR3 contains 15 residues. With 4 bases clipped from V and 1 base from J, the junction kept 7 bases outside the gene matches. Per germline, CDR1 SGHKS and CDR2 YYEKEE (reference sequence). DNA for the CDR3: TGTGCCAGCAGCGGCTCCGGGACAGCGAACACTGAAGCTTTCTTT. Encoded protein: CASSGSGTANTEAFF.

The chain carries TRBV28 and TRBJ1-4; the D is unclear. Looked up from germline, CDR1 is MDHEN and CDR2 is SYDVKM. V was trimmed by 5 bases and J by 3 bases, leaving 10 bases between them. This CDR3 comprises 14 residues. CDR3 in DNA: TGTGCCAGCAGTATAGAGCTTTCTAATGAAAAACTGTTTTTT. It is translated as CASSIELSNEKLFF.

This clone was counted once. This rearrangement joins TRBV11-2 to TRBJ1-3, with 7 bases fitting TRBD1. J was trimmed by 2 bases and V by 2 bases; bases with no gene match: 0. The CDR3 sequence is 14 residues long. CDR1 is SGHAT and CDR2 is FQNNGV in the germline V gene. CDR3 bases: TGTGCCAGCAGCTTACAGGGGGCTGGAAACACCATATATTTT. It translates to CASSLQGAGNTIYF.

This clone was recorded only once. This chain connects TRBV5-1 to TRBJ1-4; the D gene is possibly TRBD1 (5 bases). CDR3 length: 18 residues. The germline gives CDR1 SGHRS, CDR2 YFSETQ. Trimming shortened V by 4 bases and J by 4 bases, and 23 bases separated the two germline ends. CDR3 in amino acids: CASSTNPLGVDGNEKLFF. The CDR3 region has the DNA TGCGCCAGCAGCACGAACCCCTTAGGGGTGGATGGTAATGAAAAACTGTTTTTT.

The chain couples TRBV4-3 to TRBJ2-1; D is perhaps TRBD2 (6 bases). CDR1 is LGHNA and CDR2 is YSLEER in the germline V gene. The CDR3 consists of 17 residues. V lost 4 bases and J 2 bases, leaving 18 bases between the germline ends. The DNA of the CDR3 is TGCGCCAGCAGCCCCGATGGGCGGGACCTACCCTACAATGAGCAGTTCTTC. This gives the protein CASSPDGRDLPYNEQFF.